The T cell receptor beta chain under discussion was sequenced for a study of cytomegalovirus exposure and HLA in healthy donors. Study information: A data release that came early held 80 million or so unique TCRs from HLA-typed donors. Study results and caveats: The authors reported that TCR beta sequences could predict HLA-A and HLA-B alleles. These predictions were accurate for most subjects in the first cohort. In vitro, a few CMV-associated chains proved specific for CMV antigens.

V lost 3 bases and J 2 bases, leaving 5 bases between the germline ends. The CDR3 runs 13 residues. Per the germline V gene, CDR1 is MNHNS and CDR2 is SASEGT. Regarding this clone: Antigen specificity is unknown.

It was with 60 Vbeta and 13 Jbeta primers that the PCR ran. Assay used: immunoSEQ multiplex PCR; TCRdb lists only in-frame clones, some missing. The sample lists 80,000 or so clones; under 65% were seen once. The rearrangement joins TRBV6-1 to TRBJ1-5; no reliable D call. The sample comprised PBMCs. The source of this sequence is a male donor in good health and CMV-seropositive. For the CDR3, the DNA is TGTGCCAGCAGTGATACAGGCAATCAGCCCCAGCATTTT. Protein: CASSDTGNQPQHF.